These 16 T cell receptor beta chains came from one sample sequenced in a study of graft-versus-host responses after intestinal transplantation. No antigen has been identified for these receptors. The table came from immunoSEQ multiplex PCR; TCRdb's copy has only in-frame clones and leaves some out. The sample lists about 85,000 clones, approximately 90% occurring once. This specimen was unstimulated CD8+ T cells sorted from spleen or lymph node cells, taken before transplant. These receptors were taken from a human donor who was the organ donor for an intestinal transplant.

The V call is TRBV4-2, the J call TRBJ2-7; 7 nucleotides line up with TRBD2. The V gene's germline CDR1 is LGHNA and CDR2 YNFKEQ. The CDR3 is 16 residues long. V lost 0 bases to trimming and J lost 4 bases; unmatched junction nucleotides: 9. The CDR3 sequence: CASSQESVSSGYEQYF. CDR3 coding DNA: TGTGCCAGCAGCCAAGAATCAGTGTCTAGCGGATACGAGCAGTACTTC.

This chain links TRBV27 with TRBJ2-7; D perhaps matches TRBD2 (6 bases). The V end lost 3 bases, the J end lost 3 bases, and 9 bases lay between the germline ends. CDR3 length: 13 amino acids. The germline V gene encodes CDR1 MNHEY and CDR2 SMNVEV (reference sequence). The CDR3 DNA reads TGTGCCAGCAGTTTCGCGGGAAGCTACGAGCAGTACTTC. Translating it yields CASSFAGSYEQYF.

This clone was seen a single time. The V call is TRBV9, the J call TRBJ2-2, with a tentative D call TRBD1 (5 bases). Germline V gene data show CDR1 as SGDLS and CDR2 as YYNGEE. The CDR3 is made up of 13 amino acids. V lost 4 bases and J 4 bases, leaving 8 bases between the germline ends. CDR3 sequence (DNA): TGTGCCAGCAGCCCCACAGGCACCGGGGAGCTGTTTTTT. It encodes CASSPTGTGELFF. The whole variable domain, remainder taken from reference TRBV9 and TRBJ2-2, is DSGVTQTPKHLITATGQRVTLRCSPRSGDLSVYWYQQSLDQGLQFLIQYYNGEERAKGNILERFSAQQFPDLHSELNLSSLELGDSALYFCASSPTGTGELFFGEGSRLTVL.

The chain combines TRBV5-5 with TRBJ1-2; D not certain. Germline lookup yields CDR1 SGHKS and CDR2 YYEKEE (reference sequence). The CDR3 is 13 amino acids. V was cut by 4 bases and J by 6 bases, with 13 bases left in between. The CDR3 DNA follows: TGTGCCAGCAGCATCAGGCCGCATCATGGCTACACCTTC. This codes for CASSIRPHHGYTF. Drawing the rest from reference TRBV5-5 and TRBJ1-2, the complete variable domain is DAGVTQSPTHLIKTRGQQVTLRCSPISGHKSVSWYQQVLGQGPQFIFQYYEKEERGRGNFPDRFSARQFPNYSSELNVNALLLGDSALYLCASSIRPHHGYTFGSGTRLTVV.

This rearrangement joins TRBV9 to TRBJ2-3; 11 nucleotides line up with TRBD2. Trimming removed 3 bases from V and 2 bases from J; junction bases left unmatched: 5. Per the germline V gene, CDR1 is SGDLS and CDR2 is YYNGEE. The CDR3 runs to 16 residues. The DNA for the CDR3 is TGTGCCAGCAGCGCAATGACTAGCGGGGACACAGATACGCAGTATTTT. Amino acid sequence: CASSAMTSGDTDTQYF.

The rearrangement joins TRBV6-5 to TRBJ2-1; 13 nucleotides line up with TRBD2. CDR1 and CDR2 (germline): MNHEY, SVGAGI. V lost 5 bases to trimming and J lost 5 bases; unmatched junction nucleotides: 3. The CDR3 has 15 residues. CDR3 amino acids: CASSGLAGADNEQFF. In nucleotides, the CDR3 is TGTGCCAGCAGTGGACTAGCGGGAGCTGACAATGAGCAGTTCTTC.

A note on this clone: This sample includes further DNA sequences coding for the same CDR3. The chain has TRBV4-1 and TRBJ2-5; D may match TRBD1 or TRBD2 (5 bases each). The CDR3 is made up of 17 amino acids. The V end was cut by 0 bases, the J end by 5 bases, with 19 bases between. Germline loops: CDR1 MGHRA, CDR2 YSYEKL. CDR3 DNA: TGCGCCAGCAGCCAAGATCGGGACGGTAGGGTGGGGGAGACCCAGTACTTC. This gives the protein CASSQDRDGRVGETQYF.

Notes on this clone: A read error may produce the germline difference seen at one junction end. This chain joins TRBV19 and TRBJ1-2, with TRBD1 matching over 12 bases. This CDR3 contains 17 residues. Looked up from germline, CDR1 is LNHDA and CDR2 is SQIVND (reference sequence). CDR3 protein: CASSPGTGGALRYDYTF. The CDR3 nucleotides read TGTGCCAGTAGTCCCGGGACAGGGGGCGCCCTTCGCTATGACTACACCTTC. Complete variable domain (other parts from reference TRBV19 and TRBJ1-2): DGGITQSPKYLFRKEGQNVTLSCEQNLNHDAMYWYRQDPGQGLRLIYYSQIVNDFQKGDIAEGYSVSREKKESFPLTVTSAQKNPTAFYLCASSPGTGGALRYDYTFGSGTRLTVV.

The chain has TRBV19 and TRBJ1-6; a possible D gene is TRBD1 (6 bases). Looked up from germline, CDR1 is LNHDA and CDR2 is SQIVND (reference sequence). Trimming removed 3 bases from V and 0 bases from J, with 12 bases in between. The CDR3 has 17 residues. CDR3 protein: CASSMGQGFSYNSPLHF. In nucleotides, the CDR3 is TGTGCCAGTAGTATGGGACAAGGCTTCTCCTATAATTCACCCCTCCACTTT.

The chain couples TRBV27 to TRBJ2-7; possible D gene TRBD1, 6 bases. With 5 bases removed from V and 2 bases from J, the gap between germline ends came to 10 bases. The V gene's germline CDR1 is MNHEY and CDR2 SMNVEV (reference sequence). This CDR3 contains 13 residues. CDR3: CASSIGQTYEQYF. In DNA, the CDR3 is TGTGCCAGCAGTATAGGACAGACCTACGAGCAGTACTTC.

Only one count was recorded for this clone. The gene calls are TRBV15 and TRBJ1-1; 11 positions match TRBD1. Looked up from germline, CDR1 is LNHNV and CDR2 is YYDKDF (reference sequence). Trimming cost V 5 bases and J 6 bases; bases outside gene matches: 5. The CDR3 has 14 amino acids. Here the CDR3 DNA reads TGTGCCACCAGCTCGGGACAGGGGGTCGCTGAAGCTTTCTTT. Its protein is CATSSGQGVAEAFF.

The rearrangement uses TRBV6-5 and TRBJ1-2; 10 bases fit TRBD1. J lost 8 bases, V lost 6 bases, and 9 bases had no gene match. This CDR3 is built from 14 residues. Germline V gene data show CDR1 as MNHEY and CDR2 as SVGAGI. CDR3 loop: CASSRTGGRIGYTF. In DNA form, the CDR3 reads TGTGCCAGCAGCAGGACAGGGGGTCGAATCGGCTACACCTTC.

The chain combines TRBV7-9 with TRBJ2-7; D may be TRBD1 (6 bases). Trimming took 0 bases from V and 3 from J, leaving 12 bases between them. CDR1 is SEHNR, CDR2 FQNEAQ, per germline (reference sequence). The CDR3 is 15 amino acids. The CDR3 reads CASSLAPGHLYEQYF. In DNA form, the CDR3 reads TGTGCCAGCAGCTTAGCGCCGGGACACCTCTACGAGCAGTACTTC.

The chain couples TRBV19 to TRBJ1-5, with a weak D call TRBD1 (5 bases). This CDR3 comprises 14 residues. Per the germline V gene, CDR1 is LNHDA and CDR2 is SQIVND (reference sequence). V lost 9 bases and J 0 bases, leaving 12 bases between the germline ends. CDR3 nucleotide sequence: TGTGCCAGCAGCCCCGGGGCTAGCAATCAGCCCCAGCATTTT. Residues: CASSPGASNQPQHF.

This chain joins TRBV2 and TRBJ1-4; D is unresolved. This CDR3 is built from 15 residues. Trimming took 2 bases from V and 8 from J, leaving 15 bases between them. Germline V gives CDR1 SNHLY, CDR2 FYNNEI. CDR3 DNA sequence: TGTGCCAGCAGTGAATCCCAGTTCCTTAAAGAAAAACTGTTTTTT. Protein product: CASSESQFLKEKLFF.

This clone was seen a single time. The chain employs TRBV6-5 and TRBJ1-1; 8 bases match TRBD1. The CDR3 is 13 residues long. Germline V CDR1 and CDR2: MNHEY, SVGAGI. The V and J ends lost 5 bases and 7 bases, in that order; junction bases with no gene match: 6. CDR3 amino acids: CASSRTGPLEAFF. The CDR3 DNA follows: TGTGCCAGCAGTCGGACAGGGCCCCTTGAAGCTTTCTTT.